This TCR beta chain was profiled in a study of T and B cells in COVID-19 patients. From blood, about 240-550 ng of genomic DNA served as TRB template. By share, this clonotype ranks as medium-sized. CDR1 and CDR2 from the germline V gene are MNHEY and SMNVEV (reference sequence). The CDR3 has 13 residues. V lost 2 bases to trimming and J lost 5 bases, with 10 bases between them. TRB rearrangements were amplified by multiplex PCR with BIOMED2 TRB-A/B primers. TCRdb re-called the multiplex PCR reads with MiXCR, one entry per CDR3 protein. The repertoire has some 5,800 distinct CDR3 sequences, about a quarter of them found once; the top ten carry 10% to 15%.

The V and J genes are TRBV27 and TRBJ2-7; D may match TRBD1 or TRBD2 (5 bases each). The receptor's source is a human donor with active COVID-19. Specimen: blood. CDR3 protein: CASSLMGENEQYF. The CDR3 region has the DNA TGTGCCAGCAGTTTAATGGGGGAGAACGAGCAGTACTTC.